This T cell receptor (beta chain) originates from a study of identical twins. Study results and caveats: Its conclusions, products of cross-sectional statistical analysis, did not come from following the same donors.

This clonotype was picked up a small number of times. Its target is not known. CDR1 and CDR2 from the germline V gene are DFQATT and SNEGSKA (reference sequence). V was pared by 3 bases and J by 8 bases, with 9 bases of the junction left unmatched. The CDR3 contains 14 residues. TCRdb ran MiXCR on the 5' RACE reads and lists one entry per CDR3 protein. The table lists some 790,000 distinct CDR3 sequences, 15% to 20% of them singletons, with around 14% in the top ten. The same specimen was also included in a second study, on T cells expressing NK-cell markers. From that second work: There were seven HCMV-seropositive donors and one seronegative donor among the eight sequenced. Dominant NKG2C+ clonotypes in over 5 donors made up roughly 1.0-7.0% of CD8+ T cells. It remained uncertain whether the expanded NKG2C+ T cell clones were specific for HCMV antigens.

The sequenced sample was PBMCs. The V call is TRBV20-1, the J call TRBJ2-1; 8 nucleotides agree with TRBD2. The sequence was collected from a woman aged 18-29 years in good health. The CDR3 DNA is TGCAGTGCTAGGAAGGACGGGGGGGTGGATGAGCAGTTCTTC. Protein sequence: CSARKDGGVDEQFF.